This entry lists 28 T cell receptor beta chains sequenced from one sample in a study of blood T cell repertoires in COVID-19. Here immunoSEQ multiplex PCR was the method, and the copy in TCRdb shows in-frame clones only, minus some. The table has approximately 150,000 clones, roughly 87% seen once. The specimen sequenced was peripheral blood. The receptors shown here come from a woman between 45 and 60 years old with acute or convalescent COVID-19.

Details on this clone: The same CDR3 also results from other DNA sequences found in this sample. The chain is built from TRBV10-1 and TRBJ2-3; D gene uncertain. Germline CDR1 is WNHNN and CDR2 is SYGVQD (reference sequence). The CDR3 extends over 12 amino acids. The V end was cut by 5 bases, the J end by 0 bases, with 3 bases between. Here the CDR3 reads CASSYSTDTQYF. The CDR3 DNA is TGCGCCAGCAGTTATAGCACAGATACGCAGTATTTT.

The chain is built from TRBV19 and TRBJ2-1, with D possibly being TRBD2 (7 bases). This CDR3 has 14 residues. V was shortened by 8 bases and J by 3 bases, with 14 bases between the two germline ends. The V gene's germline CDR1 is LNHDA and CDR2 SQIVND (reference sequence). This chain's CDR3 is CASQGRGVYNEQFF. The CDR3 DNA is TGTGCCAGTCAGGGGAGGGGAGTCTACAATGAGCAGTTCTTC. The entire variable domain, with the rest obtained from reference TRBV19 and TRBJ2-1, is as follows: DGGITQSPKYLFRKEGQNVTLSCEQNLNHDAMYWYRQDPGQGLRLIYYSQIVNDFQKGDIAEGYSVSREKKESFPLTVTSAQKNPTAFYLCASQGRGVYNEQFFGPGTRLTVL.

The J gene is TRBJ1-1, the V gene TRBV27; D is uncertain. The CDR3 covers 13 residues. Trimming pared 7 bases from V and 2 bases from J, leaving 11 bases between. From germline, CDR1 is MNHEY and CDR2 SMNVEV (reference sequence). The CDR3 reads CASTPGDNTEAFF. The CDR3 nucleotides read TGTGCCAGCACGCCGGGAGATAACACTGAAGCTTTCTTT.

V gene TRBV19 combines with J gene TRBJ1-3, with D hard to call. Trimming removed 3 bases at V and 0 bases at J, with 6 bases between. This CDR3 is 14 amino acids long. The germline V gene encodes CDR1 LNHDA and CDR2 SQIVND (reference sequence). CDR3 nucleotides: TGTGCCAGTAGTATTACAGTCTCTGGAAACACCATATATTTT. The encoded protein is CASSITVSGNTIYF.

The V and J genes are TRBV11-2 and TRBJ1-2; 7 nucleotides match TRBD1. The germline V gene has CDR1 SGHAT and CDR2 FQNNGV. CDR3 length: 11 amino acids. The ends lost 10 bases at V and 5 bases at J; junction bases unmatched: 4. The CDR3 spells CATTGAYGYTF. CDR3 coding DNA: TGTGCCACCACAGGGGCGTATGGCTACACCTTC.

The rearrangement links TRBV10-3 to TRBJ1-1; 7 bases align to TRBD1. V shed 3 bases and J 1 base; nucleotides not matched to a gene: 2. The V gene's germline CDR1 is ENHRY and CDR2 SYGVKD. This CDR3 spans 14 amino acids. The CDR3 loop is CAISDKGANTEAFF. CDR3 bases: TGTGCCATCAGTGACAAGGGGGCGAACACTGAAGCTTTCTTT.

The chain joins TRBV11-3 to TRBJ1-3; no definite D call. The V gene lost 4 bases and the J gene lost 0 bases, with 4 bases spanning the gap. Germline values: CDR1 SGHNT, CDR2 YENEEA. The CDR3 contains 13 residues. The CDR3 bases are TGTGCCAGCAGCTCCTTCTCTGGAAACACCATATATTTT. As protein: CASSSFSGNTIYF.

The gene calls are TRBV5-6 and TRBJ1-2, with D tentatively TRBD1 (5 bases). V gave up 4 bases and J gave up 5 bases, with 15 bases separating them. CDR1 and CDR2 (germline): SGHDT, YYEEEE. This CDR3 region has 14 residues. CDR3 sequence reads: CASSLWGGRYGYTF. As DNA, the CDR3 is TGTGCCAGCAGCCTATGGGGGGGTAGATATGGCTACACCTTC.

The rearrangement joins TRBV18 to TRBJ1-2; D is undetermined. With 3 bases removed from V and 3 bases from J, the gap between germline ends came to 11 bases. Per germline, CDR1 KGHSH and CDR2 LQKENI. This CDR3 contains 14 residues. CDR3 region: CASSPREDDYGYTF. The CDR3, as DNA: TGTGCCAGCTCACCCCGGGAAGATGACTATGGCTACACCTTC. The whole variable domain, filled in from reference TRBV18 and TRBJ1-2, reads NAGVMQNPRHLVRRRGQEARLRCSPMKGHSHVYWYRQLPEEGLKFMVYLQKENIIDESGMPKERFSAEFPKEGPSILRIQQVVRGDSAAYFCASSPREDDYGYTFGSGTRLTVV.

This chain joins TRBV11-2 and TRBJ2-2, with D tentatively TRBD1 (6 bases). Germline V gene lookup returns CDR1 SGHAT and CDR2 FQNNGV. The V end lost 5 bases, the J end lost 0 bases, and 13 bases lay between the germline ends. This CDR3 is 16 amino acids long. The CDR3 bases are TGTGCCAGCAGCCCCCGGACAGTCTCGAACACCGGGGAGCTGTTTTTT. Amino acid sequence: CASSPRTVSNTGELFF.

The rearrangement joins TRBV10-3 to TRBJ1-2, with D perhaps TRBD1 (5 bases). Germline V gene data show CDR1 as ENHRY and CDR2 as SYGVKD. The V end was cut by 6 bases, the J end by 1 base, with 12 bases between. This CDR3 region has 14 residues. The CDR3 here is CAIRAQGSNYGYTF. As DNA, the CDR3 is TGTGCCATCAGGGCCCAGGGCAGTAACTATGGCTACACCTTC.

The chain uses TRBV11-2 and TRBJ2-3, with a weak D call TRBD1 (5 bases). The V and J ends lost 3 bases and 3 bases respectively, with 10 bases between them. This CDR3 has 14 residues. The germline gives CDR1 SGHAT, CDR2 FQNNGV. The CDR3 nucleotides read TGTGCCAGCAGCTTCGCGTCAGGGACAGATACGCAGTATTTT. Its translation is CASSFASGTDTQYF.

The genes are TRBV10-1 and TRBJ1-1; a weak D match, TRBD1 (5 bases). Germline V gives CDR1 WNHNN, CDR2 SYGVQD (reference sequence). The length of the CDR3 is 13 residues. The V end was cut by 2 bases, the J end by 5 bases, with 9 bases between. CDR3 amino acids: CASSEGGRTEAFF. The DNA for the CDR3 is TGCGCCAGCAGTGAGGGGGGGAGGACTGAAGCTTTCTTT.

This chain links TRBV29-1 with TRBJ1-1; 8 positions agree with TRBD1. The germline V gene encodes CDR1 SQVTM and CDR2 ANQGSEA. Trimming removed 5 bases from V and 2 bases from J; junction bases left unmatched: 7. The CDR3 is 14 residues long. The CDR3 is CSVQIGQGNTEAFF. The CDR3 region has the DNA TGCAGCGTTCAGATCGGACAGGGTAACACTGAAGCTTTCTTT.

J is TRBJ1-2 and V is TRBV29-1; D might be TRBD1 (5 bases). Germline V lookup: CDR1 SQVTM, CDR2 ANQGSEA. The CDR3 spans 12 residues. Trimming removed 2 bases from V and 5 bases from J, with 9 bases in between. The CDR3, as DNA: TGCAGCGTTGAACGACAGAATTATGGCTACACCTTC. This sequence encodes CSVERQNYGYTF.

The genes are TRBV27 and TRBJ1-1; D is ambiguous. This CDR3 spans 15 amino acids. Between the trimmed V and J ends, which lost 5 bases and 5 bases, there was a span of 18 bases. The germline V gene encodes CDR1 MNHEY and CDR2 SMNVEV (reference sequence). CDR3 residues: CASSLSATAGTEAFF. In DNA form, the CDR3 reads TGTGCCAGCAGTCTCTCGGCCACGGCGGGGACTGAAGCTTTCTTT.

This clone has a count of ten or more. At the DNA level, this CDR3 is encoded by other sequences in the same sample as well. The chain uses TRBV19 and TRBJ1-5, with D possibly TRBD1 on 5 matching bases. The CDR3 loop spans 15 amino acids. V lost 6 bases and J 1 base, leaving 13 bases between the germline ends. Germline loops: CDR1 LNHDA, CDR2 SQIVND (reference sequence). CDR3 bases: TGTGCCAGTAGGGGGCTCCTTGGGAGCAATCAGCCCCAGCATTTT. Translating gives CASRGLLGSNQPQHF.

The chain recombines TRBV25-1 with TRBJ1-2, with TRBD1 matching over 8 bases. CDR3 size: 16 residues. V shed 0 bases and J 4 bases; nucleotides not matched to a gene: 7. Per germline, CDR1 MGHDK and CDR2 SYGVNS. As DNA, the CDR3 is TGTGCCAGCAGTGAATATGGGGCAGGGGGCATCTATGGCTACACCTTC. The encoded protein is CASSEYGAGGIYGYTF.

In its sample, this clone was seen a few times. The chain combines TRBV5-4 with TRBJ2-5; TRBD1 matches at 8 bases. The germline V gene has CDR1 SGHNT and CDR2 YYREEE (reference sequence). The V and J ends lost 4 bases and 5 bases, in that order; junction bases with no gene match: 13. This CDR3 has 16 amino acids. This CDR3 reads CASSPDLQGGRETQYF. The CDR3 DNA follows: TGTGCCAGCAGCCCGGACCTACAGGGGGGCAGGGAGACCCAGTACTTC.

The rearrangement joins TRBV10-1 to TRBJ2-5; TRBD2 agrees at 7 bases. From germline, CDR1 is WNHNN and CDR2 SYGVQD (reference sequence). J gave up 1 base and V 2 bases, and 4 bases lay outside the gene matches. There are 15 residues in the CDR3. The CDR3 DNA follows: TGCGCCAGCAGTGAGGCTAGCGGAGGCCAAGAGACCCAGTACTTC. Its protein product is CASSEASGGQETQYF.

V and J are TRBV3-1 (or the pseudogene TRBV3-2) and TRBJ1-1; 10 positions match TRBD1. Germline V gene data show CDR1 as LGHDT and CDR2 as YNNKEL (reference sequence). This CDR3 contains 14 residues. Germline trimming cut 3 bases from V and 5 bases from J; bases unmatched to any gene: 3. For the CDR3, the DNA is TGTGCCAGCAGCCATCGGACAGGGGGAACTGAAGCTTTCTTT. Its translation is CASSHRTGGTEAFF.

The gene calls are TRBV5-1 and TRBJ2-7; possibly TRBD1 for D (5 bases). This CDR3 region has 14 residues. CDR1 and CDR2 from the germline V gene are SGHRS and YFSETQ. Trimming pared 2 bases from V and 3 bases from J, leaving 12 bases between. Here the CDR3 reads CASSFTDTNYEQYF. CDR3 DNA sequence: TGCGCCAGCAGCTTTACGGACACCAACTACGAGCAGTACTTC.

This chain joins TRBV18 and TRBJ2-1; tentative D call: TRBD2 (6 bases). Germline V gene lookup returns CDR1 KGHSH and CDR2 LQKENI. V shed 1 base and J shed 10 bases, with 20 bases lying between them. This CDR3 is 16 amino acids long. This CDR3 is CASSPLGLRGSEEQFF. For the CDR3, the DNA is TGTGCCAGCTCACCACTGGGACTCCGAGGAAGTGAGGAGCAGTTCTTC.

V usage is TRBV7-2 and J usage is TRBJ1-1, with 8 positions matching TRBD1. Germline CDR1 is SGHTA and CDR2 is FQGNSA. Unmatched junction bases numbered 8, after V lost 5 bases and J lost 6 bases. CDR3 length: 14 amino acids. CDR3: CASSIRQGWAEAFF. The CDR3 bases are TGTGCCAGCAGCATACGACAGGGGTGGGCTGAAGCTTTCTTT.

This chain joins TRBV14 and TRBJ2-1; maybe TRBD2 (5 bases). Germline V gives CDR1 SGHDN, CDR2 FVKESK. Between the trimmed V and J ends, which lost 4 bases and 0 bases, there was a span of 10 bases. The CDR3 extends over 15 amino acids. CDR3 in DNA: TGTGCCAGCAGCCTCGGGGATCTCTCCTACAATGAGCAGTTCTTC. This gives the protein CASSLGDLSYNEQFF.

The V and J genes are TRBV19 and TRBJ2-5; TRBD2 matches at 10 bases. V lost 6 bases to trimming and J lost 1 base; unmatched junction nucleotides: 11. This CDR3 spans 17 amino acids. Germline CDR1 and CDR2: LNHDA and SQIVND (reference sequence). The CDR3, as DNA: TGTGCCAGTAGCACATACCCTCGGACTAGCGGCCAAGAGACCCAGTACTTC. Translating it yields CASSTYPRTSGQETQYF.

The chain carries TRBV3-1 (or the pseudogene TRBV3-2) and TRBJ1-6; D is uncertain. Per the germline V gene, CDR1 is LGHDT and CDR2 is YNNKEL (reference sequence). The CDR3 runs 12 residues. The ends were cut back, 1 base at V and 10 bases at J, with 5 bases in the middle. The CDR3 loop is CASSQGGSPLHF. The CDR3 nucleotides are TGTGCCAGCAGCCAAGGAGGGTCACCCCTCCACTTT.

J is TRBJ1-2 and V is TRBV11-3; the D gene is possibly TRBD1 (6 bases). Deletions cut 1 base from V and 8 bases from J, with 20 bases between. The germline CDR1 and CDR2 sequences are SGHNT and YENEEA. This CDR3 has 16 amino acids. CDR3 amino acids: CASSLAGATPHGGYTF. The CDR3 DNA is TGTGCCAGCAGCTTAGCAGGGGCCACTCCACATGGGGGCTACACCTTC.